This T cell receptor beta chain appears in the sequencing data of a study of memory CD4+ T cells and cytomegalovirus serostatus (dated by TCRdb to between 2017 and 2020). Study-level background: A total of around 35 healthy Belgian adults, of whom 9 were CMV seropositive and 24 were CMV seronegative, were included in the cohort. The study sequenced CD4+ memory TCRbeta repertoires of a Belgian cohort with known cytomegalovirus serostatus to replicate a published TCR-based CMV serostatus classifier. Overall study outcomes, separate from this receptor: Among the 160 or so previously reported CMV-associated TCRbeta sequences, some 69 showed up in the CD4+ memory repertoires, with each one found in between one and five individuals. Results were interpreted as suggesting that the CMV-associated TCR signature is largely present in the CD4+ memory repertoire. Only CD4+CD45RO+ memory cells were sequenced, unlike the original study, which covered naive and memory CD4+ and CD8+ populations. For CMV serostatus prediction, a median bootstrapped AUC of about 0.94 was reached with the original framework, and a median bootstrapped AUC of approximately 0.9 was reached with a US-trained random forest. On the Belgian cohort, the classifier built on the original framework reached a median bootstrapped AUC of about 0.95, with a 95% CI of 0.76-1.00.

Remarks on this clone: What this receptor recognizes is not known. The record has no base qualities; no much larger clone is one base away.

Relative to germline, V is 3 bases shorter and J is 3 bases shorter, with 10 bases between their ends. CDR1 and CDR2, per the germline V gene (reference sequence), are WNHNN and SYGVQD. The CDR3, cysteine through phenylalanine, is 14 amino acids long. CDR3 DNA is the only sequence kept; it has 42 bases, read in frame from the first base. A FACSAria II was used to sort memory CD4+ T cells, defined as single viable CD3+CD4+CD8-CD45RO+ cells. To determine CMV serostatus, a Roche Elecsys assay was used that detects serum IgG against CMV pp150, pp28, p38 and p52. After the samples were thawed, total CD4+ T cells were enriched through positive selection using CD4 magnetic microbeads. The samples came from a separate study whose specific focus was interrogating the CD4+ T cell memory repertoire. Peripheral blood mononuclear cells were isolated and cryopreserved according to standard operating procedures, and serum was stored at -80 degrees C. The staining used CD3-PerCP (BW264/56), CD4-APC (RPA-T4), CD45RO-PE (UCHT1) and CD8-Pacific Orange (3B5) antibodies, and Sytox blue was used to exclude non-viable cells.

The Quick-DNA Microprep Kit was used to extract genomic DNA from the sorted cells. Amplification of TCRbeta DNA was done with the immunoSEQ hsTCRbeta kit, following the protocol from the manufacturer. An Illumina MiSeq instrument was used to sequence the TCRbeta libraries. As for the original processing: Removing out-of-frame sequences left 2,204,828 distinct TCRbeta sequences, an average of around 62,000 per individual. Each individual was scored by the count of 164 previously reported CMV-associated TCRbeta sequences and the total productive distinct TCRbeta count. A beta-binomial model was reimplemented in Python, and scikit-learn random forests with default parameters were trained on data from the US cohort. Classifier performance on the Belgian cohort was summarized as median AUC with percentile confidence intervals calculated over 10,000 bootstrap iterations. This is the immuneACCESS table as TCRdb keeps it, with only in-frame sequences that have V and J called. A part of the clones is gone; compared with another copy, unresolved V genes explain less than half, and the rest is unexplained. D and trimming come from the DNA, and the V and J calls and clone size come from that table. Across this sample there are over 35,000 clones, with around 78% seen only once. The top ten clonotypes cover 0.75% to 0.9% of the sample.

Source material: memory CD4+ T cells from blood. The sequence is built from TRBV10-1 and TRBJ2-3, with a tentative D gene TRBD2 over 6 matching bases. The sequence was collected from an adult in good health and CMV-seronegative. CDR3 sequence: CASSEKGRTDTQYF. The DNA sequence is TGCGCCAGCAGTGAAAAAGGGAGGACAGATACGCAGTATTTT.